This record looks at one T cell receptor (beta chain) sequence and its context. Its antigen is as yet unknown. TCRdb's copy holds only in-frame clones and misses some; the assay was immunoSEQ multiplex PCR. Of approximately 20,000 clones in the sample, around 77% were seen once. This CDR3 is 16 amino acids long. The V end was cut by 1 base, the J end by 0 bases, with 10 bases between. Germline CDR1 is LGHNA and CDR2 is YNFKEQ. This entry is derived from a study of OX40 agonist ivuxolimab in advanced cancers. Across the study: Among those treated, three patients had partial responses, one with hepatocellular carcinoma and two with cutaneous melanoma. Whole-study findings and limits: People who partly responded at 0.1-3.0 mg/kg had some of the least clonal expansion seen.

The material was CD4+ or CD8+ T cells sorted from blood, obtained in a trial of the OX40 agonist ivuxolimab. This sequence originates from an adult with an advanced solid tumor such as melanoma, head and neck, liver or kidney cancer. The rearrangement joins TRBV4-2 to TRBJ1-3; D is unresolved. CDR3 protein: CASSQGESPSGNTIYF. CDR3 nucleotides: TGTGCCAGCAGCCAAGGGGAGTCCCCCTCTGGAAACACCATATATTTT.